This T cell receptor beta chain was recovered during a study of cytomegalovirus exposure and HLA in healthy donors. Study summary: Within the Caucasian-associated ancestry cluster were roughly 82% of the roughly 430 genotyped donors.

Broader study findings: Another analysis was done later, and it associated approximately 15,000 TCR beta sequences with HLA alleles at 0.05 false discovery rate.

Researchers ran the PCR with 60 Vbeta and 13 Jbeta primers. The repertoire was sequenced with immunoSEQ multiplex PCR; TCRdb's copy has only in-frame clones and lacks some. The sample records approximately 160,000 clones, 65% to 80% being singletons. About this clone itself: Its antigen remains unidentified.

Germline loops: CDR1 SGHNT, CDR2 YYREEE (reference sequence). The CDR3 has 20 amino acids. V was pared by 4 bases and J by 0 bases, with 19 bases of the junction left unmatched. The source material was PBMCs. The sequence came from a woman in her twenties or thirties in good health and CMV-seronegative. The chain employs TRBV5-4 and TRBJ2-7; 10 bases line up with TRBD1. CDR3 sequence reads: CASSKRTGTGDLWLSYEQYF. CDR3 sequence (DNA): TGTGCCAGCAGCAAAAGAACCGGGACAGGGGACCTCTGGCTCTCCTACGAGCAGTACTTC.